Each of the 23 T cell receptor beta chains below was sequenced from the same sample in a study of blood T cell repertoires in COVID-19. TCRdb's table, derived via immunoSEQ multiplex PCR, lists solely in-frame clones and lacks some. Among about 250,000 clones listed, about 80% were seen once. Sequenced input: peripheral blood. These receptors all come from a person between 70 and 80 years old with COVID-19, enrolled during active disease.

This clone was counted only a few times. The gene calls are TRBV18 and TRBJ1-4; 9 positions match TRBD1. This CDR3 region has 14 residues. CDR1 KGHSH and CDR2 LQKENI come from the germline V gene. J gave up 7 bases and V 3 bases, and 3 bases lay outside the gene matches. The CDR3 is CASSPRTGVEKLFF. CDR3 nucleotides: TGTGCCAGCTCACCTAGGACAGGGGTTGAAAAACTGTTTTTT.

A few counts support this clone. The chain has TRBV6-1 and TRBJ1-6, with a tentative D call TRBD1 (5 bases). The CDR3 loop spans 14 amino acids. Trimming left V 2 bases short and J 9 bases short, with 11 bases between. In germline, CDR1 is MNHNS, CDR2 SASEGT. CDR3 amino acids: CASSELQVTSPLHF. The DNA of the CDR3 is TGTGCCAGCAGTGAACTACAGGTTACTTCACCCCTCCACTTT.

This clone showed up just a few times. This chain connects TRBV7-2 to TRBJ2-2, with 7 bases identical to TRBD1. This CDR3 comprises 15 residues. J lost 5 bases, V lost 1 base, and 4 bases had no gene match. Germline values: CDR1 SGHTA, CDR2 FQGNSA. The CDR3 DNA is TGTGCCAGCAGCTTAGACAGGGGCAGGACCGGGGAGCTGTTTTTT. It is translated as CASSLDRGRTGELFF.

The chain combines TRBV9 with TRBJ1-2; D gene ambiguous. Germline values: CDR1 SGDLS, CDR2 YYNGEE. The CDR3 length is 15 residues. V lost 0 bases, J lost 4 bases, and 13 bases lay in between. The CDR3, as DNA: TGTGCCAGCAGCGTAGGTTCAGGTGCATCCTATGGCTACACCTTC. Its translation is CASSVGSGASYGYTF. The entire variable domain, with the rest obtained from reference TRBV9 and TRBJ1-2, is as follows: DSGVTQTPKHLITATGQRVTLRCSPRSGDLSVYWYQQSLDQGLQFLIQYYNGEERAKGNILERFSAQQFPDLHSELNLSSLELGDSALYFCASSVGSGASYGYTFGSGTRLTVV.

V usage is TRBV7-2 and J usage is TRBJ2-4, with D perhaps TRBD1 (6 bases). V lost 3 bases and J lost 2, with 17 bases in between. This CDR3 has 17 amino acids. The germline V gene encodes CDR1 SGHTA and CDR2 FQGNSA. This CDR3 reads CASSFLWGLGTKNIQYF. CDR3 bases: TGTGCCAGCAGCTTCCTTTGGGGGCTCGGTACCAAAAACATTCAGTACTTC.

This clone has just one count. This chain joins TRBV7-2 and TRBJ2-4; D not resolved. The germline V and J ends were trimmed by 2 bases and 6 bases, with 11 bases remaining between them. The germline V gene encodes CDR1 SGHTA and CDR2 FQGNSA. The CDR3 extends over 14 amino acids. CDR3 residues: CASSLSGPTNIQYF. The DNA of the CDR3 is TGTGCCAGCAGCTTATCTGGGCCTACAAACATTCAGTACTTC.

Only one count was recorded for this clone. V usage is TRBV7-8 and J usage is TRBJ2-7; D is ambiguous. Deletions cut 3 bases from V and 3 bases from J, with 9 bases between. The CDR3 has 13 amino acids. Per germline, CDR1 SGHVS and CDR2 FQNEAQ. CDR3 protein: CASSFALNYEQYF. CDR3 DNA sequence: TGTGCCAGCAGCTTTGCGCTGAACTACGAGCAGTACTTC.

This sequence joins TRBV9 and TRBJ2-5; D possibly corresponds to TRBD2 (6 bases). This CDR3 comprises 14 residues. V lost 0 bases and J 5 bases, leaving 11 bases between the germline ends. Germline lookup yields CDR1 SGDLS and CDR2 YYNGEE. CDR3 coding DNA: TGTGCCAGCAGCGTAGAACCAGGGAGGGAGACCCAGTACTTC. This gives the protein CASSVEPGRETQYF.

The genes are TRBV2 and TRBJ2-1; 8 bases are a match to TRBD1. Trimming removed 5 bases from V and 7 bases from J; junction bases left unmatched: 7. CDR1 and CDR2 from the germline V gene are SNHLY and FYNNEI. The CDR3 length is 14 residues. In DNA, the CDR3 is TGTGCCAGCAGTAAGGACAGGGTGCTGAATGAGCAGTTCTTC. Its translation: CASSKDRVLNEQFF.

The chain joins TRBV29-1 to TRBJ1-5, with D possibly being TRBD1 (6 bases). The germline CDR1 and CDR2 sequences are SQVTM and ANQGSEA. The ends were cut back, 5 bases at V and 4 bases at J, with 12 bases in the middle. CDR3 length equals 13 residues. The CDR3 here is CSVLSDSNQPQHF. The CDR3 DNA is TGCAGCGTTCTCTCGGACAGTAATCAGCCCCAGCATTTT.

The CDR3, as DNA: TGTGCCAGCACCCAAGGCGGGAAGCGGGACTACGAGCAGTACTTC. This translates into CASTQGGKRDYEQYF. This chain uses TRBV7-2 with TRBJ2-7; 7 bases agree with TRBD2. The CDR3 is 15 amino acids. Unmatched junction bases numbered 12, after V lost 7 bases and J lost 3 bases. Per the germline V gene, CDR1 is SGHTA and CDR2 is FQGNSA.

This clone has more than one count but fewer than ten. This chain links TRBV10-2 with TRBJ2-2; D is ambiguous. Germline CDR1 and CDR2: WSHSY and SAAADI. The CDR3 has 14 residues. Trimming took off 4 bases at V and 5 bases at J, with 11 bases between the two ends. The CDR3 DNA reads as TGCGCCAGCAGTGGGGTGGGCGCAACCGGGGAGCTGTTTTTT. Translation: CASSGVGATGELFF.

V gene TRBV2 combines with J gene TRBJ2-3; D might be TRBD2 (5 bases). The CDR3 has 13 amino acids. Trimming took off 7 bases at V and 5 bases at J, with 13 bases between the two ends. Germline V gives CDR1 SNHLY, CDR2 FYNNEI. The CDR3 is CASIVRAEDTQYF. The CDR3, as DNA: TGTGCCAGCATAGTCAGAGCGGAAGATACGCAGTATTTT.

The V and J genes are TRBV12-5 and TRBJ1-1; no reliable D call. V dropped 7 bases and J dropped 0 bases, with 15 bases sitting between them. This CDR3 has 15 residues. Germline V gene sequence: CDR1 LGHNT, CDR2 FRNRAP. The CDR3 bases are TGTGCTAGTGCCCCCCCGCTACAGATGAACACTGAAGCTTTCTTT. It codes for CASAPPLQMNTEAFF. The full variable domain, with the rest looked up from reference TRBV12-5 and TRBJ1-1, is DARVTQTPRHKVTEMGQEVTMRCQPILGHNTVFWYRQTMMQGLELLAYFRNRAPLDDSGMPKDRFSAEMPDATLATLKIQPSEPRDSAVYFCASAPPLQMNTEAFFGQGTRLTVV.

The V call is TRBV28, the J call TRBJ1-1; TRBD1 is a possible D gene (5 bases). V lost 2 bases and J 1 base, leaving 11 bases between the germline ends. CDR3 length equals 15 residues. CDR1 MDHEN and CDR2 SYDVKM come from the germline V gene. The CDR3 DNA follows: TGTGCCAGCAGTTTACTTCCAGGGCAGAACACTGAAGCTTTCTTT. Translating it yields CASSLLPGQNTEAFF.

The V gene is TRBV7-2, the J gene TRBJ2-1; D gene ambiguous. The V and J ends lost 1 base and 6 bases respectively, with 10 bases between them. The germline CDR1 and CDR2 sequences are SGHTA and FQGNSA. This CDR3 spans 14 amino acids. CDR3 loop: CASSLGRVPNEQFF. The CDR3 coding sequence is TGTGCCAGCAGCTTAGGTCGAGTACCCAATGAGCAGTTCTTC.

For the CDR3, the DNA is TGTGCCAGCACCAAACAGGGCGGTAGCACTGAAGCTTTCTTT. It specifies CASTKQGGSTEAFF. This sequence joins TRBV5-5 and TRBJ1-1; D is possibly TRBD1 (6 bases). V was cut by 6 bases and J by 4 bases, with 16 bases left in between. The CDR3 length is 14 residues. The germline gives CDR1 SGHKS, CDR2 YYEKEE (reference sequence).

The gene calls are TRBV5-1 and TRBJ2-7; maybe TRBD1 (6 bases). The V gene lost 5 bases and the J gene lost 4 bases, with 13 bases spanning the gap. This CDR3 comprises 13 residues. Per the germline V gene, CDR1 is SGHRS and CDR2 is YFSETQ. The CDR3 is CASSTGNFYEQYF. In DNA form, the CDR3 reads TGCGCCAGCAGTACAGGGAATTTTTACGAGCAGTACTTC.

This sequence joins TRBV27 and TRBJ2-1, with D unresolved. CDR1 and CDR2 (germline): MNHEY, SMNVEV (reference sequence). The CDR3 is made up of 15 amino acids. V gave up 8 bases and J gave up 1 base, with 15 bases separating them. Here the CDR3 reads CASSRTTDSYNEQFF. CDR3 in DNA: TGTGCCAGCTCGAGAACTACGGATTCCTACAATGAGCAGTTCTTC.

The genes are TRBV7-3 and TRBJ2-2; TRBD2 agrees at 9 bases. The CDR3 contains 18 residues. Germline CDR1 SGHTA, CDR2 FQGTGA. Unmatched junction bases numbered 13, after V lost 3 bases and J lost 5 bases. CDR3 nucleotides: TGTGCCAGCAGCTTGATGGCGGGAGGGCCCGTAGGAACCGGGGAGCTGTTTTTT. Its translation is CASSLMAGGPVGTGELFF.

A single count supports this clone. The rearrangement uses TRBV28 and TRBJ2-3, with D hard to call. The V and J ends lost 7 bases and 3 bases respectively, with 11 bases between them. Germline CDR1 reads MDHEN; CDR2 reads SYDVKM. CDR3 length: 13 residues. The DNA of the CDR3 is TGTGCCAGCACCCTTTTTTATACAGATACGCAGTATTTT. Translation gives CASTLFYTDTQYF.

CDR3 sequence: CASSATGSAYEQYF. CDR3 DNA: TGTGCCAGCAGCGCGACAGGGTCGGCCTACGAGCAGTACTTC. This chain uses TRBV9 with TRBJ2-7; TRBD1 aligns across 7 bases. J gave up 2 bases and V 3 bases, and 5 bases lay outside the gene matches. The germline V gene encodes CDR1 SGDLS and CDR2 YYNGEE. The CDR3 is 14 residues long.

V usage is TRBV15 and J usage is TRBJ2-5, with a possible D match to TRBD2 (5 bases). CDR1 LNHNV and CDR2 YYDKDF come from the germline V gene (reference sequence). V lost 0 bases, J lost 2 bases, and 7 bases lay in between. The CDR3 is 14 amino acids. The CDR3 DNA is TGTGCCACCAGCAGAGATCGGGGTCAAGAGACCCAGTACTTC. The encoded protein is CATSRDRGQETQYF.